Listed below are T cell receptor beta chains from one sample, sequenced in a study of cytomegalovirus exposure and HLA in healthy donors. The protocol was immunoSEQ multiplex PCR, while the TCRdb copy is restricted to in-frame clones and leaves out a portion. The table has 70,000 to 95,000 clones, about 80% seen once. Sequences were obtained from PBMCs. These receptors all come from a man aged 50 or older in good health and CMV-seronegative. CDR3s include the opening cysteine and the closing phenylalanine or tryptophan. D genes are given only for firm matches. Clone sizes are given selectively: once, few, many, or a class where the clone is expanded.

>.|TRBJ2-3|TRBV7-3|.
CASSLRNGATDTQYF
TGTGCCAGCAGCTTAAGGAACGGAGCCACAGATACGCAGTATTTT
>.|TRBJ1-6|TRBV19|few
CASSLGVVRDSPLHF
TGTGCCAGTAGCCTGGGAGTAGTAAGGGATTCACCCCTCCACTTT
>.|TRBJ1-5|TRBV7-2|.
CASSLEQGQPQHF
TGTGCCAGCAGCTTAGAACAGGGCCAGCCCCAGCATTTT
>.|TRBJ2-2|TRBV30|.
CACPPRGAGELFF
TGTGCCTGCCCCCCCAGGGGCGCCGGGGAGCTGTTTTTT
>TRBD2|TRBJ2-3|TRBV19|.
CASSAPFRGGLDTQYF
TGTGCCAGTAGTGCCCCTTTCCGGGGGGGCTTGGATACGCAGTATTTT
>TRBD1|TRBJ2-7|TRBV5-1|.
CASSRGQGVYEQYF
TGCGCCAGCAGCAGGGGACAGGGGGTCTACGAGCAGTACTTC
>.|TRBJ2-5|TRBV28|.
CASKITGIIGETQYF
TGTGCCAGCAAGATTACAGGGATAATTGGAGAGACCCAGTACTTC
>TRBD1|TRBJ2-7|TRBV19|.
CASSNRGTGSYEQYF
TGTGCCAGTAGTAATAGGGGGACAGGATCCTACGAGCAGTACTTC
>.|TRBJ1-2|TRBV21-1|.
CASFSLFSGTPSFWGGYTF
TGTGCCAGCTTCTCCTTATTCTCCGGGACTCCCTCTTTTTGGGGTGGCTACACCTTC
>TRBD1|TRBJ1-4|TRBV15|.
CATSRDRGTGGEKLFF
TGTGCCACCAGCAGAGATCGGGGGACAGGGGGTGAAAAACTGTTTTTT
>.|TRBJ1-2|TRBV2|once
CASSGRNYGYTF
TGTGCCAGCAGTGGGAGGAACTATGGCTACACCTTC
>.|TRBJ1-2|TRBV2|.
CASSPRGGWDGYTF
TGTGCCAGCAGCCCAAGGGGGGGCTGGGATGGCTACACCTTC
>TRBD1|TRBJ1-2|TRBV4-3|.
CASSQDRAGGGYTF
TGCGCCAGCAGCCAAGATAGGGCAGGGGGAGGCTACACCTTC
>TRBD2|TRBJ2-7|TRBV7-9|.
CSAGGTSYEQYF
TGTTCCGCCGGGGGGACCTCCTACGAGCAGTACTTC
>.|TRBJ2-1|TRBV5-5|once
CASSLAKGPSYNEQFF
TGTGCCAGCAGCTTGGCCAAGGGGCCGTCCTACAATGAGCAGTTCTTC
>.|TRBJ2-5|TRBV30|.
CAWSADEGRKETQYF
TGTGCCTGGAGTGCGGATGAGGGCCGAAAAGAGACCCAGTACTTC
>TRBD2|TRBJ2-3|TRBV6-6|.
CASSRSGGRTDTQYF
TGTGCCAGCAGTAGAAGCGGGGGGCGGACAGATACGCAGTATTTT
>.|TRBJ1-4|TRBV11-2|.
CASSDPGHIATNEKLFF
TGTGCCAGCAGCGACCCGGGACATATTGCAACTAATGAAAAACTGTTTTTT